The text below deals with one TCR beta chain. TCRdb's table, derived via immunoSEQ multiplex PCR, lists solely in-frame clones and lacks some. The profile shows 140,000 to 150,000 clones, 65% to 80% of them singletons. Germline V gene data show CDR1 as MGHRA and CDR2 as YSYEKL. Unmatched junction bases numbered 2, after V lost 1 base and J lost 4 bases. This CDR3 has 15 residues. This sample is drawn from a study of blood T cell repertoires in COVID-19. Study details: Italy, Spain and the United States were the sources of the convalescent and acute COVID-19 samples. The cDNA or gDNA used as material had been derived from T cells, B-cell-depleted T cells, or PBMCs.

This chain uses TRBV4-1 with TRBJ2-1, with 9 bases aligning to TRBD2. This TCR was sampled from a woman aged 60 to 75 with acute or convalescent COVID-19. The sample was peripheral blood. The CDR3: CASSQASGTYNEQFF. CDR3 in DNA: TGCGCCAGCAGCCAAGCTAGCGGGACTTACAATGAGCAGTTCTTC.